This T cell receptor (beta chain) originates from a study of identical twins. General study findings and limits: Because invariant MAIT and iNKT cells could be present, zero-insertion analyses could be partly confounded. Clonotypes of the beta chain that were abundant in cord blood carried fewer insertions (memory repertoires showed none). There was an excess of low generation probability in the out-of-frame alpha sequences that twins shared.

This clonotype showed up many times. Its antigen is unknown. TCRdb re-called the 5' RACE reads with MiXCR, one entry per CDR3 protein. The sample contains some 500,000 distinct CDR3 sequences, more than 13% of which appear only once. Every one of the donors was a healthy Caucasian. The same data also went into a second study, on yellow fever vaccine responses in identical twins.

Sequenced: CD4+ T cells sorted from blood. This TCR was recovered from a woman under 30 in good health.

This CDR3 is CATKGAFGTEAFF. In DNA, the CDR3 is TGTGCCACAAAGGGGGCCTTTGGCACTGAAGCTTTCTTT. The chain is built from TRBV12-3 or TRBV12-4 and TRBJ1-1; TRBD1 matches 7 bases. J gave up 4 bases and V 10 bases, and 9 bases lay outside the gene matches. The CDR3 runs to 13 residues.